The 31 T cell receptor beta chains below were found in one sample sequenced in a study of immune evolution from preneoplasia to lung adenocarcinoma. Profiled with immunoSEQ multiplex PCR; TCRdb holds only in-frame clones, not every one. The table records about 16,000 clones, around 88% of them present only once. Sequencing input: FFPE invasive lung adenocarcinoma tissue. These receptors all come from a person in their 70s with invasive lung adenocarcinoma.

The CDR3 is CASSLGLGSQETQYF. In DNA form, the CDR3 reads TGTGCCAGCAGTTTGGGGCTCGGGTCCCAAGAGACCCAGTACTTC. The V and J genes are TRBV28 and TRBJ2-5, with D possibly matching TRBD1 (5 bases). The CDR3 covers 15 residues. Between the trimmed V and J ends, which lost 3 bases and 1 base, there was a span of 12 bases. From germline, CDR1 is MDHEN and CDR2 SYDVKM.

The chain links TRBV4-1 to TRBJ2-3; 8 bases are a match to TRBD2. There are 17 residues in the CDR3. V shed 0 bases and J 5 bases; nucleotides not matched to a gene: 10. The germline CDR1 and CDR2 sequences are MGHRA and YSYEKL. The DNA for the CDR3 is TGCGCCAGCAGCCAAGAAGGGGCCGGGGGGGCCATAGATACGCAGTATTTT. Protein: CASSQEGAGGAIDTQYF.

The chain links TRBV15 to TRBJ2-7; no clear D gene. Trimming removed 5 bases at V and 3 bases at J, with 17 bases between. This CDR3 is built from 15 residues. Germline values: CDR1 LNHNV, CDR2 YYDKDF (reference sequence). The CDR3 reads CATSRPIRDFYEQYF. Here the CDR3 DNA reads TGTGCCACCAGCCGACCGATCCGAGACTTCTACGAGCAGTACTTC.

The chain is built from TRBV6-1 and TRBJ1-3; 7 bases fit TRBD1. V trimming: 10 bases; J trimming: 3 bases; junction bases outside the gene matches: 6. The CDR3 is 13 amino acids. Germline V lookup: CDR1 MNHNS, CDR2 SASEGT. CDR3 bases: TGTGCCATCGACAGGGCGGGTGGAAACACCATATATTTT. This encodes CAIDRAGGNTIYF.

The chain is built from TRBV5-4 and TRBJ1-2; TRBD1 matches 8 bases. The V segment lost 0 bases and the J segment 5 bases; nucleotides outside the gene matches: 6. The CDR3 has 15 amino acids. Germline loops: CDR1 SGHNT, CDR2 YYREEE (reference sequence). DNA for the CDR3: TGTGCCAGCAGCTTGGGGACAGGGTTGGGGTATGGCTACACCTTC. Translating gives CASSLGTGLGYGYTF. Filled out from reference TRBV5-4 and TRBJ1-2, the complete variable domain reads ETGVTQSPTHLIKTRGQQVTLRCSSQSGHNTVSWYQQALGQGPQFIFQYYREEENGRGNFPPRFSGLQFPNYSSELNVNALELDDSALYLCASSLGTGLGYGYTFGSGTRLTVV.

The chain couples TRBV7-2 to TRBJ1-4; 7 bases align to TRBD1. Germline V CDR1 and CDR2: SGHTA, FQGNSA. V gave up 3 bases and J gave up 4 bases; unmatched junction bases: 2. The CDR3 is 14 amino acids. CDR3 nucleotides: TGTGCCAGCAGCTTGACAGGGTTTAATGAAAAACTGTTTTTT. Protein: CASSLTGFNEKLFF.

The chain carries TRBV4-1 and TRBJ1-2, with unresolved D. The germline V and J ends were trimmed by 0 bases and 1 base, with 9 bases remaining between them. Germline-derived CDR1 and CDR2 are MGHRA and YSYEKL. This CDR3 comprises 15 residues. The CDR3 DNA reads TGCGCCAGCAGCCAAGATGCAACAGATAACTATGGCTACACCTTC. This sequence encodes CASSQDATDNYGYTF.

The V call is TRBV28, the J call TRBJ1-5, with D unclear. The V gene's germline CDR1 is MDHEN and CDR2 SYDVKM. The CDR3 spans 13 residues. The V end was cut by 4 bases, the J end by 6 bases, with 10 bases between. CDR3 loop: CASSYSAFQPQHF. The CDR3 DNA reads TGTGCCAGCAGTTACTCCGCATTTCAGCCCCAGCATTTT.

This chain connects TRBV10-2 to TRBJ1-2; no reliable D call. The CDR3 is 13 amino acids. Trimming took off 0 bases at V and 6 bases at J, with 8 bases between the two ends. CDR1 and CDR2 from the germline V gene are WSHSY and SAAADI. In DNA, the CDR3 is TGCGCCAGCAGTGAGTCTCTTGGACATGGCTACACCTTC. Translating gives CASSESLGHGYTF.

The rearrangement joins TRBV15 to TRBJ1-1; the D is unclear. CDR1 is LNHNV and CDR2 is YYDKDF in the germline V gene (reference sequence). The CDR3 length is 13 residues. The ends were cut back, 0 bases at V and 3 bases at J, with 5 bases in the middle. The CDR3 nucleotides read TGTGCCACCAGCAGAGATCGCGACACTGAAGCTTTCTTT. Its protein product is CATSRDRDTEAFF.

The V and J genes are TRBV29-1 and TRBJ1-1; possible D gene TRBD1, 6 bases. The CDR3 length is 12 residues. Trimming took 7 bases from V and 4 from J, leaving 13 bases between them. CDR1 and CDR2 (germline): SQVTM, ANQGSEA. The CDR3 DNA is TGCAGCGCCGAACAGGGTATCACTGAAGCTTTCTTT. Protein: CSAEQGITEAFF.

V gene TRBV28 combines with J gene TRBJ1-3; D remains ambiguous. Trimming cost V 4 bases and J 8 bases, with 18 bases left between them. The germline V gene has CDR1 MDHEN and CDR2 SYDVKM. The CDR3 is made up of 15 amino acids. In DNA, the CDR3 is TGTGCCAGCAGTTCCCCCGCCCGCACACTGCACACCATATATTTT. This codes for CASSSPARTLHTIYF.

J is TRBJ2-7 and V is TRBV19; TRBD2 matches at 13 bases. Germline-derived CDR1 and CDR2 are LNHDA and SQIVND (reference sequence). J gave up 5 bases and V 2 bases, and 6 bases lay outside the gene matches. There are 16 residues in the CDR3. The DNA for the CDR3 is TGTGCCAGTAGTATACCCTGGACTAGCGGGAGCAACGAGCAGTACTTC. Translating gives CASSIPWTSGSNEQYF.

The rearrangement links TRBV7-2 to TRBJ2-3; the D gene could be TRBD1 or TRBD2 (6 bases each). The V gene's germline CDR1 is SGHTA and CDR2 FQGNSA. The V gene lost 2 bases and the J gene lost 4 bases, with 16 bases spanning the gap. CDR3 length equals 16 residues. The CDR3, as DNA: TGTGCCAGCAGCTTAAGGGGGAGGAGGGCGGCAGATACGCAGTATTTT. This encodes CASSLRGRRAADTQYF.

DNA of the CDR3: TGCGCCAGCAGCTTGGAATGGGGATTCGACAATGAGCAGTTCTTC. Translated: CASSLEWGFDNEQFF. V is TRBV5-1 and J is TRBJ2-1; D remains unclear. V was trimmed by 0 bases and J by 5 bases, leaving 12 bases between them. Germline V gene data show CDR1 as SGHRS and CDR2 as YFSETQ. This CDR3 is built from 15 residues. Full variable domain (outside the CDR3, taken from reference TRBV5-1 and TRBJ2-1): KAGVTQTPRYLIKTRGQQVTLSCSPISGHRSVSWYQQTPGQGLQFLFEYFSETQRNKGNFPGRFSGRQFSNSRSEMNVSTLELGDSALYLCASSLEWGFDNEQFFGPGTRLTVL.

The chain uses TRBV19 and TRBJ1-1, with D unresolved. The CDR3 is 16 residues long. Trimming shortened V by 3 bases and J by 0 bases, and 14 bases separated the two germline ends. From germline, CDR1 is LNHDA and CDR2 SQIVND (reference sequence). CDR3 in DNA: TGTGCCAGTAGTATCCGGGCAATCCCCTTGAACACTGAAGCTTTCTTT. Translated: CASSIRAIPLNTEAFF.

The CDR3 DNA sequence: TGTGCCAGCAGTTTAGGTCTCCCCGGTCCCAATGAGCAGTTCTTC. Its protein is CASSLGLPGPNEQFF. This chain links TRBV27 with TRBJ2-1; D remains unclear. Trimming stripped 2 bases from V and 6 bases from J, with 14 bases between. The CDR3 length is 15 residues. CDR1 and CDR2 (germline): MNHEY, SMNVEV (reference sequence).

Note on this clone: A junction boundary mismatches the germline segment, possibly from a read error. This sequence joins TRBV20-1 and TRBJ2-7; D call uncertain. Germline loops: CDR1 DFQATT, CDR2 SNEGSKA (reference sequence). The CDR3 covers 11 residues. The CDR3 here is CKKENTYEQYF. The DNA of the CDR3 is TGTAAGAAGGAGAATACCTACGAGCAGTACTTC.

This sequence joins TRBV10-2 and TRBJ2-5, with D perhaps TRBD2 (5 bases). CDR3 length: 14 amino acids. Trimming took 10 bases from V and 5 from J, leaving 20 bases between them. Germline V CDR1 and CDR2: WSHSY, SAAADI. The CDR3 sequence: CATEGMGTVETQYF. Written as DNA, the CDR3 is TGCGCCACCGAGGGAATGGGAACCGTGGAGACCCAGTACTTC.

CDR3 loop: CARETRGVSTDTQYF. The CDR3, as DNA: TGTGCCAGAGAGACCAGGGGAGTGAGCACAGATACGCAGTATTTT. The chain recombines TRBV2 with TRBJ2-3; possibly TRBD1 for D (6 bases). This CDR3 spans 15 amino acids. Germline CDR1 reads SNHLY; CDR2 reads FYNNEI. The V end lost 9 bases, the J end lost 0 bases, and 16 bases lay between the germline ends.

V gene TRBV30 combines with J gene TRBJ1-2; 10 bases are shared with TRBD1. This CDR3 is built from 14 residues. CDR1 is GTSNPN, CDR2 SVGIG, per germline (reference sequence). V shed 2 bases and J 7 bases; nucleotides not matched to a gene: 7. CDR3 residues: CAWSFDRGPGGYTF. CDR3 nucleotide sequence: TGTGCCTGGAGTTTTGACAGGGGGCCAGGTGGCTACACCTTC.

The rearrangement links TRBV29-1 to TRBJ2-1; D remains ambiguous. Germline lookup yields CDR1 SQVTM and CDR2 ANQGSEA. This CDR3 region has 13 residues. V was shortened by 2 bases and J by 6 bases, with 11 bases between the two germline ends. CDR3 in DNA: TGCAGCGTTGAAAGTGCTCGATTCAATGAGCAGTTCTTC. Translated: CSVESARFNEQFF.

The chain carries TRBV5-6 and TRBJ1-2; unclear D gene. The germline V and J ends were trimmed by 2 bases and 8 bases, with 13 bases remaining between them. This CDR3 contains 13 residues. Germline assignment: CDR1 SGHDT and CDR2 YYEEEE. CDR3 protein: CASSFPRTQGYTF. The CDR3 DNA follows: TGTGCCAGCAGCTTCCCCCGTACTCAGGGCTACACCTTC.

V usage is TRBV2 and J usage is TRBJ2-7, with D perhaps TRBD2 (6 bases). The length of the CDR3 is 14 residues. Germline V gives CDR1 SNHLY, CDR2 FYNNEI. Trimming left V 1 base short and J 6 bases short, with 13 bases between. This CDR3 reads CASSEGWIAAEQYF. CDR3 sequence (DNA): TGTGCCAGCAGTGAAGGGTGGATAGCGGCCGAGCAGTACTTC.

The chain joins TRBV9 to TRBJ1-3; perhaps TRBD1 as D (6 bases). This CDR3 region has 16 residues. V lost 0 bases and J lost 4, with 14 bases in between. CDR1 SGDLS and CDR2 YYNGEE come from the germline V gene. As DNA, the CDR3 is TGTGCCAGCAGCGTAGGCCCCAACAGGGCAGGAAACACCATATATTTT. It encodes CASSVGPNRAGNTIYF.

This clone was found once. This chain joins TRBV18 and TRBJ2-2, with 9 nucleotides matching TRBD1. The CDR3 runs 15 residues. The germline gives CDR1 KGHSH, CDR2 LQKENI. Germline trimming cut 0 bases from V and 4 bases from J; bases unmatched to any gene: 0. The CDR3 nucleotides are TGTGCCAGCTCACCACCGGACAGGGGCACCGGGGAGCTGTTTTTT. Translation gives CASSPPDRGTGELFF.

V and J are TRBV5-8 and TRBJ1-1; unclear D gene. In germline, CDR1 is SGHTS, CDR2 YDEGEE. The V and J ends lost 1 base and 1 base respectively, with 5 bases between them. This CDR3 comprises 13 residues. The CDR3 sequence: CASSLMENTEAFF. CDR3 bases: TGTGCCAGCAGCTTGATGGAGAACACTGAAGCTTTCTTT. Combining the CDR3 with reference TRBV5-8 and TRBJ1-1 gives the whole variable domain EAGVTQSPTHLIKTRGQQATLRCSPISGHTSVYWYQQALGLGLQFLLWYDEGEERNRGNFPPRFSGRQFPNYSSELNVNALELEDSALYLCASSLMENTEAFFGQGTRLTVV.

J is TRBJ2-5 and V is TRBV28; tentative D call: TRBD1 (5 bases). The V end lost 2 bases, the J end lost 2 bases, and 21 bases lay between the germline ends. There are 18 residues in the CDR3. CDR1 is MDHEN, CDR2 SYDVKM, per germline. The CDR3 DNA follows: TGTGCCAGCAGTTTAAGGCGCCGGGCAGGGCGGTGGCAAGAGACCCAGTACTTC. This codes for CASSLRRRAGRWQETQYF.

V gene TRBV6-5 combines with J gene TRBJ2-3; D is ambiguous. Germline V gives CDR1 MNHEY, CDR2 SVGAGI. The CDR3 sequence is 13 residues long. The V end was cut by 4 bases, the J end by 0 bases, with 5 bases between. The CDR3 DNA reads TGTGCCAGCAGTTCGACTAGCACAGATACGCAGTATTTT. It encodes CASSSTSTDTQYF.

This rearrangement joins TRBV7-9 to TRBJ1-4; 7 bases match TRBD1. After removal of 2 bases from V and 5 bases from J, the junction contained 5 bases not matched to a gene. CDR1 and CDR2 from the germline V gene are SEHNR and FQNEAQ (reference sequence). The CDR3 totals 15 residues. The CDR3 DNA is TGTGCCAGCAGCTTACGGACAGGCGGGAATGAAAAACTGTTTTTT. Translating it yields CASSLRTGGNEKLFF.

In DNA form, the CDR3 reads TGTGCCACCAGCGTTGGACCGAATCAGCCCCAGCATTTT. Its protein is CATSVGPNQPQHF. The genes are TRBV15 and TRBJ1-5; D remains unclear. The CDR3 has 13 amino acids. The V end was cut by 5 bases, the J end by 4 bases, with 9 bases between. CDR1 is LNHNV, CDR2 YYDKDF, per germline (reference sequence).